The rows below give T cell receptor beta chains drawn from one sample of a study of T cells in Graves' hyperthyroidism and ophthalmopathy. From the multiplex PCR reads, TCRdb called clonotypes with MiXCR, one entry per CDR3 protein. The table lists roughly 700,000 distinct CDR3 sequences, around 13% of them singletons. Sequencing was carried out using blood. All receptors come from a woman under 30 with Graves' hyperthyroidism. CDR3s include the opening cysteine and the closing phenylalanine or tryptophan. The D gene is left open where the match is weak. Expanded clones get a size class; other rows say once, few or many, or leave the size out.

clone size,J gene,V gene,D gene,CDR3 protein,CDR3 DNA
many,TRBJ1-2,TRBV7-9,-,CASSLGSTPLGYTF,TGTGCCAGCAGCTTAGGGTCTACGCCTCTTGGCTACACCTTC
many,TRBJ2-1,TRBV11-2,TRBD1,CASSLDRFNEQFF,TGTGCCAGCAGCTTGGACAGGTTCAATGAGCAGTTCTTC
few,TRBJ1-1,TRBV5-6,-,CASSLALLPGPTEAFF,TGTGCCAGCAGCTTGGCCCTTTTGCCGGGACCCACTGAAGCTTTCTTT
few,TRBJ2-1,TRBV20-1,TRBD2,CSARDTSGRGGRYNEQFF,TGCAGTGCTAGAGATACTAGCGGGAGGGGAGGTAGATACAATGAGCAGTTCTTC
-,TRBJ1-1,TRBV29-1,TRBD1,CSVDSQGGPEAFF,TGCAGCGTTGATAGTCAGGGGGGCCCTGAAGCTTTCTTT
few,TRBJ2-3,TRBV6-1,-,CASSGSLGTDTQYF,TGTGCCAGCAGTGGCTCCCTCGGCACAGATACGCAGTATTTT
many,TRBJ2-3,TRBV14,-,CASSQDSAGATDTQYF,TGTGCCAGCAGCCAAGACTCGGCAGGGGCCACAGATACGCAGTATTTT
many,TRBJ2-2,TRBV7-2,-,CASRGVAAPFGELFF,TGTGCCAGCAGGGGGGTGGCGGCCCCGTTCGGGGAGCTGTTTTTT
many,TRBJ2-3,TRBV5-1,TRBD2,CASSLVAGGLTDTQYF,TGCGCCAGCAGCTTGGTAGCGGGAGGGCTGACAGATACGCAGTATTTT
-,TRBJ1-2,TRBV7-9,-,CASSSREGDYYGYTF,TGTGCCAGCAGCTCCAGGGAAGGGGACTACTATGGCTACACCTTC
many,TRBJ2-7,TRBV6-1,TRBD2,CASSYTGTTYEQYF,TGTGCCAGCAGTTATACCGGGACTACCTACGAGCAGTACTTC
few,TRBJ2-7,TRBV6-2/TRBV6-3,TRBD2,CASSLPPSGSSYEQYF,TGTGCCAGCAGTTTGCCGCCTAGCGGGAGTTCCTACGAGCAGTACTTC
many,TRBJ2-7,TRBV7-2,-,CASSPGGQAQSWEQYF,TGTGCCAGCAGCCCCGGGGGCCAGGCACAAAGTTGGGAGCAGTACTTC
-,TRBJ1-4,TRBV11-3,-,CASSLGRGDNEKLFF,TGTGCCAGCAGCTTGGGCAGGGGTGATAATGAAAAACTGTTTTTT
many,TRBJ2-5,TRBV5-5,-,CASSWGLLETQYF,TGTGCCAGCAGCTGGGGCCTTTTGGAGACCCAGTACTTC
many,TRBJ2-1,TRBV6-2/TRBV6-3,TRBD1,CASSWDSSYNEQFF,TGTGCCAGCAGTTGGGACAGCTCCTACAATGAGCAGTTCTTC
-,TRBJ1-6,TRBV12-3/TRBV12-4,TRBD1,CASSLQGRSRSPLHF,TGTGCCAGCAGCCTACAGGGGCGAAGCCGCTCACCCCTCCACTTT
-,TRBJ1-5,TRBV6-4,TRBD1,CASSDTGTGINQPQHF,TGTGCCAGCAGTGACACCGGGACAGGGATCAATCAGCCCCAGCATTTT
many,TRBJ2-1,TRBV5-1,TRBD1,CASSGTYRDRSHNEQFF,TGCGCCAGCAGCGGGACGTACAGGGACAGATCCCACAATGAGCAGTTCTTC